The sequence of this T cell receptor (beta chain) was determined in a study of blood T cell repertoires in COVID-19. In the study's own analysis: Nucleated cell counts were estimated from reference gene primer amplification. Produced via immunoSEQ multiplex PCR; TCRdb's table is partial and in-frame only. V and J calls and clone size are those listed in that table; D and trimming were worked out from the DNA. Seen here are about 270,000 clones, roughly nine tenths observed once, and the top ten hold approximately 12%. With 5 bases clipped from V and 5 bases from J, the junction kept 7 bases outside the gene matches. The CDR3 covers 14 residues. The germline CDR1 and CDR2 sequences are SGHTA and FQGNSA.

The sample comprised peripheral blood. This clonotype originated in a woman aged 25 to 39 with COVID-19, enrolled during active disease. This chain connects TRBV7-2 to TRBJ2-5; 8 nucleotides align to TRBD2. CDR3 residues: CASSISGGGETQYF. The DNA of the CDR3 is TGTGCCAGCAGCATCAGCGGGGGAGGCGAGACCCAGTACTTC.